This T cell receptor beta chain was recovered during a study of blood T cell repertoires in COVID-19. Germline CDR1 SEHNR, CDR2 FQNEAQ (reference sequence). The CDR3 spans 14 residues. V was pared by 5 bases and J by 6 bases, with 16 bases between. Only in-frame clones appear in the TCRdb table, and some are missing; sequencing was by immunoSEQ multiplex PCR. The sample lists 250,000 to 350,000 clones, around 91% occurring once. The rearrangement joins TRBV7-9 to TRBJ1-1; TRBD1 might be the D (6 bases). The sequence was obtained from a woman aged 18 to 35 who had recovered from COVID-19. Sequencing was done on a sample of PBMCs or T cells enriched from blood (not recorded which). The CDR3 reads CASSPQGREAEAFF. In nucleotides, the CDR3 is TGTGCCAGCAGCCCACAGGGTAGAGAGGCTGAAGCTTTCTTT.